This T cell receptor (beta chain) was captured in a study of control samples from healthy donors and cancer patients. Data came from immunoSEQ multiplex PCR; TCRdb stores just in-frame clones and leaves some out. The data contain 130,000 to 150,000 clones, more than 85% of them seen just once; the ten biggest clones take up about 3.2%. The V segment lost 2 bases and the J segment 7 bases; nucleotides outside the gene matches: 11. Germline CDR1 LNHDA, CDR2 SQIVND (reference sequence). The CDR3 is made up of 16 amino acids. The chain joins TRBV19 to TRBJ1-5; 7 bases match TRBD1. This TCR came from a man under 40 in good health. What was sequenced was blood. The CDR3 loop is CASSISPPGGRQPQHF. The CDR3 DNA reads TGTGCCAGTAGTATATCTCCCCCAGGGGGTAGACAGCCCCAGCATTTT.